These T cell receptor beta chains were read from a single sample in a study of spatial heterogeneity in lung cancer. TCRdb re-analysed the 5' RACE reads in MiXCR, keeping a single row per CDR3 protein. Of over 45,000 distinct CDR3 sequences detected, approximately 5.3% appear once; the ten largest clones hold roughly 10%. Sequenced material: PBMCs, taken at surgery. These receptor sequences come from a male donor with early-stage non-small cell lung cancer. Both conserved end residues are part of each CDR3. Fields, in order: J gene, D gene, V gene, clone size, CDR3 DNA, CDR3 protein. The D gene is left open where the match is weak. Only some rows state a clone size, as once, few, many or a class for expanded clones.

j_call: TRBJ2-1
d_call: TRBD2
v_call: TRBV4-3
clone_size: many
cdr3_nt: TGCGCCAGCAGCCTGACTAGCGGGGACTACAATGAGCAGTTCTTC
cdr3_aa: CASSLTSGDYNEQFF

j_call: TRBJ2-1
d_call: TRBD2
v_call: TRBV6-8
clone_size: -
cdr3_nt: TGTGCCAGCAGTTCGACTAGCGGGAGATACAATGAGCAGTTCTTC
cdr3_aa: CASSSTSGRYNEQFF

j_call: TRBJ2-5
d_call: -
v_call: TRBV7-9
clone_size: many
cdr3_nt: TGTGCCAGCAGCCCGGACGGTAAATCAGAAGAGACCCAGTACTTC
cdr3_aa: CASSPDGKSEETQYF

j_call: TRBJ2-1
d_call: TRBD1
v_call: TRBV19
clone_size: many
cdr3_nt: TGTGCCAGTAGTCTCGGACAGGGCGATGAGCAGTTCTTC
cdr3_aa: CASSLGQGDEQFF

j_call: TRBJ2-1
d_call: TRBD2
v_call: TRBV24-1
clone_size: many
cdr3_nt: TGTGCCACCAGTGATCGCCATGGACTAGCGGTTAGACAGTTCTTC
cdr3_aa: CATSDRHGLAVRQFF

j_call: TRBJ2-2
d_call: TRBD1
v_call: TRBV11-2
clone_size: -
cdr3_nt: TGTGCCAGCAGCCCCCCGGGACAGGGGGTGGGCACCGGGGAGCTGTTTTTT
cdr3_aa: CASSPPGQGVGTGELFF

j_call: TRBJ2-3
d_call: -
v_call: TRBV3-1
clone_size: many
cdr3_nt: TGTGCCAGCAGCCTTAACGGACAGAGCACAGATACGCAGTATTTT
cdr3_aa: CASSLNGQSTDTQYF

j_call: TRBJ1-1
d_call: -
v_call: TRBV12-3/TRBV12-4
clone_size: few
cdr3_nt: TGTGCCAGCAGTTTTCGGGACACCGTTCATGAAGCTTTCTTT
cdr3_aa: CASSFRDTVHEAFF

j_call: TRBJ1-1
d_call: -
v_call: TRBV2
clone_size: many
cdr3_nt: TGTGCCAGCACCGAGAGGGGGGGAGGGACTGAAGCTTTCTTT
cdr3_aa: CASTERGGGTEAFF

j_call: TRBJ1-2
d_call: TRBD1
v_call: TRBV7-2
clone_size: many
cdr3_nt: TGTGCCAGCAGCTTAGTCGGGACAGTCTATGGCTACACCTTC
cdr3_aa: CASSLVGTVYGYTF

j_call: TRBJ2-1
d_call: TRBD1
v_call: TRBV4-1
clone_size: few
cdr3_nt: TGCGCCAGCAGCCATCAATTCTCACCGGACAGGGGGCTGGATGAGCAGTTCTTC
cdr3_aa: CASSHQFSPDRGLDEQFF

j_call: TRBJ1-6
d_call: -
v_call: TRBV9
clone_size: medium-sized
cdr3_nt: TGTGCCAGCAGCGTAGATTCGGGGTCACCCCTCCACTTT
cdr3_aa: CASSVDSGSPLHF

j_call: TRBJ2-3
d_call: TRBD2
v_call: TRBV29-1
clone_size: many
cdr3_nt: TGCAGCGCTTCAACTAGCGGGAGTCGCACAGATACGCAGTATTTT
cdr3_aa: CSASTSGSRTDTQYF

j_call: TRBJ2-7
d_call: TRBD2
v_call: TRBV18
clone_size: many
cdr3_nt: TGTGCCAGCTCACCACGGGAGGGCGAGCAGTACTTC
cdr3_aa: CASSPREGEQYF

j_call: TRBJ2-7
d_call: TRBD2
v_call: TRBV27
clone_size: many
cdr3_nt: TGTGCCAGCAGTTCTGGGGCTAGCGGGTACTACGAGCAGTACTTC
cdr3_aa: CASSSGASGYYEQYF

j_call: TRBJ1-2
d_call: -
v_call: TRBV7-2
clone_size: many
cdr3_nt: TGTGCCAGCAGCTCCGTCCCCACCTTC
cdr3_aa: CASSSVPTF

j_call: TRBJ1-3
d_call: TRBD1
v_call: TRBV6-5
clone_size: many
cdr3_nt: TGTGCCAGCAGTTACTCGTGGACAGGATCTGGAAACACCATATATTTT
cdr3_aa: CASSYSWTGSGNTIYF

j_call: TRBJ2-2
d_call: -
v_call: TRBV10-3
clone_size: -
cdr3_nt: TGTGCCATCATGGGGCAGTGGGATACCGGGGAGCTGTTTTTT
cdr3_aa: CAIMGQWDTGELFF

j_call: TRBJ2-1
d_call: TRBD2
v_call: TRBV11-2
clone_size: -
cdr3_nt: TGTGCCAGCAGCTCCTTAGCGGGAGGAAATGAGCAGTTCTTC
cdr3_aa: CASSSLAGGNEQFF

j_call: TRBJ2-1
d_call: -
v_call: TRBV6-1
clone_size: many
cdr3_nt: TGTGCCAGCAGTGAACCTTTTGACTACCTGAAGGACGATGAGCAGTTCTTC
cdr3_aa: CASSEPFDYLKDDEQFF

j_call: TRBJ1-1
d_call: TRBD1
v_call: TRBV2
clone_size: many
cdr3_nt: TGTGCCAGCAGAACAGGGGGAGGGGACACTGAAGCTTTCTTT
cdr3_aa: CASRTGGGDTEAFF

j_call: TRBJ2-2
d_call: -
v_call: TRBV7-9
clone_size: few
cdr3_nt: TGTGCCAGCAGCTTAGTCAACTCCCCGCGGACCGGGGAGCTGTTTTTT
cdr3_aa: CASSLVNSPRTGELFF

j_call: TRBJ2-2
d_call: TRBD1
v_call: TRBV2
clone_size: many
cdr3_nt: TGTGCCAGCAGTGGACAGGGGGCGAACACCGGGGAGCTGTTTTTT
cdr3_aa: CASSGQGANTGELFF

j_call: TRBJ2-1
d_call: -
v_call: TRBV9
clone_size: many
cdr3_nt: TGTGCCAGCAGCGAGGACGGGACAAAGTACAATGAGCAGTTCTTC
cdr3_aa: CASSEDGTKYNEQFF

j_call: TRBJ1-2
d_call: -
v_call: TRBV7-2
clone_size: few
cdr3_nt: TGTGCCAGCAGCCCCGCCAATTGGGACTATGGCTACACCTTC
cdr3_aa: CASSPANWDYGYTF

j_call: TRBJ2-7
d_call: TRBD2
v_call: TRBV28
clone_size: many
cdr3_nt: TGTGCCAGCAGGCGGACTAGCGCCTACGAGCAGTACTTC
cdr3_aa: CASRRTSAYEQYF

j_call: TRBJ2-5
d_call: TRBD2
v_call: TRBV7-9
clone_size: many
cdr3_nt: TGTGCCAGCAGCTTCACTAGCGCGGAGACCCAGTACTTC
cdr3_aa: CASSFTSAETQYF

j_call: TRBJ2-1
d_call: -
v_call: TRBV7-9
clone_size: many
cdr3_nt: TGTGCCAGCAAACAGAACTCCTACAATGAGCAGTTCTTC
cdr3_aa: CASKQNSYNEQFF

j_call: TRBJ2-2
d_call: -
v_call: TRBV20-1
clone_size: many
cdr3_nt: TGCAGTGTAAGAAGGTCCGGGAACACCGGGGAGCTGTTTTTT
cdr3_aa: CSVRRSGNTGELFF

j_call: TRBJ2-1
d_call: TRBD2
v_call: TRBV4-2
clone_size: many
cdr3_nt: TGTGCCAGCAGCCGTGGAGAGGGAGCGGGGCTCTACAATGAGCAGTTCTTC
cdr3_aa: CASSRGEGAGLYNEQFF

j_call: TRBJ2-3
d_call: TRBD1
v_call: TRBV27
clone_size: many
cdr3_nt: TGTGCCAGCAGCTGGGACAGGAGCACAGATACGCAGTATTTT
cdr3_aa: CASSWDRSTDTQYF

j_call: TRBJ2-2
d_call: TRBD2
v_call: TRBV5-1
clone_size: many
cdr3_nt: TGCGCCAGCAGCATAACTAGCGGTGACACCGGGGAGCTGTTTTTT
cdr3_aa: CASSITSGDTGELFF

j_call: TRBJ2-2
d_call: TRBD1
v_call: TRBV18
clone_size: few
cdr3_nt: TGTGCCAGCTCACCACGGACAGGTGCCACCGGGGAGCTGTTTTTT
cdr3_aa: CASSPRTGATGELFF

j_call: TRBJ1-6
d_call: -
v_call: TRBV3-1
clone_size: -
cdr3_nt: TGTGCCAGCAGCCAAGAAAGAGTAACCCCCCTCCACTTT
cdr3_aa: CASSQERVTPLHF

j_call: TRBJ1-5
d_call: -
v_call: TRBV6-1
clone_size: many
cdr3_nt: TGTGCCAGCAGTGAATTTGGAGGAGGTCAGCCCCAGCATTTT
cdr3_aa: CASSEFGGGQPQHF

j_call: TRBJ1-4
d_call: -
v_call: TRBV28
clone_size: many
cdr3_nt: TGTGCCACCTCGGGGTGGGTCTCTAATGAAAAACTGTTTTTT
cdr3_aa: CATSGWVSNEKLFF

j_call: TRBJ2-4
d_call: -
v_call: TRBV20-1
clone_size: -
cdr3_nt: TGCAGTGTCGACAGCCCAGCCAAAAACATTCAGTACTTC
cdr3_aa: CSVDSPAKNIQYF

j_call: TRBJ1-2
d_call: TRBD1
v_call: TRBV12-3/TRBV12-4
clone_size: -
cdr3_nt: TGTGCCAGCAGTTTGAAGGACAGGGTGGGCTACACCTTC
cdr3_aa: CASSLKDRVGYTF

j_call: TRBJ2-5
d_call: -
v_call: TRBV5-1
clone_size: many
cdr3_nt: TGCGCCAGCAGCCTGGGGCCAGAGGGCGCAGAGACCCAGTACTTC
cdr3_aa: CASSLGPEGAETQYF

j_call: TRBJ2-3
d_call: TRBD2
v_call: TRBV20-1
clone_size: many
cdr3_nt: TGCAGTGCTAGAGATCTAGCGGGAGTCGATACGCAGTATTTT
cdr3_aa: CSARDLAGVDTQYF

j_call: TRBJ2-1
d_call: TRBD2
v_call: TRBV7-9
clone_size: many
cdr3_nt: TGTGCCAGCAGCTTAGCCCCGAGGAGAGGGAGGGGATACAATGAGCAGTTCTTC
cdr3_aa: CASSLAPRRGRGYNEQFF

j_call: TRBJ2-7
d_call: -
v_call: TRBV10-3
clone_size: many
cdr3_nt: TGTGCCATCAGTGAAGGTTACGAGCAGTACTTC
cdr3_aa: CAISEGYEQYF

j_call: TRBJ1-2
d_call: -
v_call: TRBV7-6
clone_size: many
cdr3_nt: TGTGCCAGCAGCGAGACGGGGACCCCTTATGGCTACACCTTC
cdr3_aa: CASSETGTPYGYTF

j_call: TRBJ2-1
d_call: -
v_call: TRBV20-1
clone_size: many
cdr3_nt: TGCAGTGCTAGAGATGGCCGGGCCCCAGGGAGCAATGAGCAGTTCTTC
cdr3_aa: CSARDGRAPGSNEQFF

j_call: TRBJ2-5
d_call: TRBD2
v_call: TRBV5-1
clone_size: many
cdr3_nt: TGCGCCAGCAGCTTGGGACTAGCGGGAGGGACGTACCAAGAGACCCAGTACTTC
cdr3_aa: CASSLGLAGGTYQETQYF

j_call: TRBJ1-4
d_call: -
v_call: TRBV7-2
clone_size: many
cdr3_nt: TGTGCCAGCAGCTTATCCGGTCGATGGGATGAAAAACTGTTTTTT
cdr3_aa: CASSLSGRWDEKLFF

j_call: TRBJ2-5
d_call: TRBD2
v_call: TRBV20-1
clone_size: many
cdr3_nt: TGCAGTGCTAGAGATCGGGTAGCGGGGCTAGAGACCCAGTACTTC
cdr3_aa: CSARDRVAGLETQYF

j_call: TRBJ2-7
d_call: -
v_call: TRBV3-1
clone_size: many
cdr3_nt: TGTGCCAGCAGCCAATCCGTTGGCGAGCAGTACTTC
cdr3_aa: CASSQSVGEQYF

j_call: TRBJ2-7
d_call: -
v_call: TRBV5-1
clone_size: many
cdr3_nt: TGCGCCAGCAGCTTGGTAGGTTCCGAGCAGTACTTC
cdr3_aa: CASSLVGSEQYF

j_call: TRBJ1-2
d_call: TRBD1
v_call: TRBV5-5
clone_size: many
cdr3_nt: TGTGCCAGCATTCTCTCACAGGGGGCAAACTATGGCTACACCTTC
cdr3_aa: CASILSQGANYGYTF

j_call: TRBJ2-1
d_call: TRBD2
v_call: TRBV2
clone_size: few
cdr3_nt: TGTGCCAGCACCCTGGGACTAGCGGCTACTATAGGGAATGAGCAGTTCTTC
cdr3_aa: CASTLGLAATIGNEQFF

j_call: TRBJ1-1
d_call: -
v_call: TRBV28
clone_size: many
cdr3_nt: TGTGCCAGCAGCCCAGCAATGTGGGGAAGCATGAACACTGAAGCTTTCTTT
cdr3_aa: CASSPAMWGSMNTEAFF

j_call: TRBJ2-3
d_call: -
v_call: TRBV6-1
clone_size: many
cdr3_nt: TGTGCCAGCGTAAACCCCGGCACAGATACGCAGTATTTT
cdr3_aa: CASVNPGTDTQYF

j_call: TRBJ2-2
d_call: -
v_call: TRBV30
clone_size: many
cdr3_nt: TGTGCCTGGAGAAGCCCCACCGGGGAGCTGTTTTTT
cdr3_aa: CAWRSPTGELFF

j_call: TRBJ2-5
d_call: -
v_call: TRBV5-1
clone_size: -
cdr3_nt: TGCGCCAGCAGCTTGATGGGGAATCAAGAGACCCAGTACTTC
cdr3_aa: CASSLMGNQETQYF

j_call: TRBJ1-1
d_call: -
v_call: TRBV27
clone_size: -
cdr3_nt: TGTGCCAGCAGTTTAAACGGGATGAACACTGAAGCTTTCTTT
cdr3_aa: CASSLNGMNTEAFF

j_call: TRBJ1-5
d_call: TRBD1
v_call: TRBV6-5
clone_size: many
cdr3_nt: TGTGCCAGCAGACCCGGGACAGGGAGAAATCAGCCCCAGCATTTT
cdr3_aa: CASRPGTGRNQPQHF

j_call: TRBJ1-5
d_call: -
v_call: TRBV10-2
clone_size: -
cdr3_nt: TGCGCCAGCAGTGAGAGCGGGGCAGGACAGCCCCAGCATTTT
cdr3_aa: CASSESGAGQPQHF

j_call: TRBJ2-4
d_call: -
v_call: TRBV28
clone_size: many
cdr3_nt: TGTGCCAGCGCTGAGGGGGGGGCCAAAAACATTCAGTACTTC
cdr3_aa: CASAEGGAKNIQYF